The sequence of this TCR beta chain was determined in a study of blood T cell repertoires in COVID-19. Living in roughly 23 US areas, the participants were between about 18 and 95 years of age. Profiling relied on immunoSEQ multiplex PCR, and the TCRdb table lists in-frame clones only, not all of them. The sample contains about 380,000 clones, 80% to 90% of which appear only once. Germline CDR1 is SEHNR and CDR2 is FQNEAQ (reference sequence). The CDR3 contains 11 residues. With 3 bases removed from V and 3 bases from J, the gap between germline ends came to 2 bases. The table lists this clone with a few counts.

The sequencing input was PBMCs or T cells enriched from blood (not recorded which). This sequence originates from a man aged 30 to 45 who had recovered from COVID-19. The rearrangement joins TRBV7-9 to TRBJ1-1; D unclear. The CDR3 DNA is TGTGCCAGCAGCTTCGACACTGAAGCTTTCTTT. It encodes CASSFDTEAFF.